This record concerns one T cell receptor beta chain sequence. V was shortened by 5 bases and J by 5 bases, with 18 bases between the two germline ends. The germline V gene encodes CDR1 SNHLY and CDR2 FYNNEI. CDR3 length equals 15 residues. Assay runs were performed at deep level. This table comes from immunoSEQ multiplex PCR, and its TCRdb copy is limited to in-frame clones, with some not included. The table lists about 1.5 million clones, around 95% of them singletons. This entry comes from a study of shared clonotypes between healthy human individuals. The receptor's source is a man aged 25 to 40 in good health. Sequences were obtained from naive CD4+ T cells sorted from blood. Subset noted: CD45RA+ positively selected. The chain carries TRBV2 and TRBJ1-1, with TRBD1 as a possible D gene (6 bases). CDR3: CASSIAGTRGTEAFF. CDR3 DNA: TGTGCCAGCAGTATCGCCGGGACTAGGGGGACTGAAGCTTTCTTT.